This T cell receptor (beta chain) emerged from a study of shared clonotypes between healthy human individuals. On this clone: No antigen is known for it.

Points from the study as a whole: Among donors, clonotype sharing was expected to be affected by sequencing depth.

The CDR3 has 14 residues. CDR1 is KGHSH and CDR2 is LQKENI in the germline V gene. Deletions cut 3 bases from V and 10 bases from J, with 15 bases between. Each of the donors was a healthy adult who was HIV-negative and had not had a recent acute infection or vaccination. Here immunoSEQ multiplex PCR was the method, and the copy in TCRdb shows in-frame clones only, minus some. This sample yields about 2.3 million clones, of which about 92% are seen a single time; about 0.39% belongs to the top ten. Sequencing was carried out using naive CD4+ T cells from PBMCs. Subset noted: CD45RA+ positively selected. The rearrangement joins TRBV18 to TRBJ2-2; unclear D gene. The clonotype originates from a man younger than 30 in good health. Some clones in this sample may be carry-over from other donors' samples. In nucleotides, the CDR3 is TGTGCCAGCTCACCCCAGGCCGCGGTACCGGAGCTGTTTTTT. Translated, it gives CASSPQAAVPELFF.